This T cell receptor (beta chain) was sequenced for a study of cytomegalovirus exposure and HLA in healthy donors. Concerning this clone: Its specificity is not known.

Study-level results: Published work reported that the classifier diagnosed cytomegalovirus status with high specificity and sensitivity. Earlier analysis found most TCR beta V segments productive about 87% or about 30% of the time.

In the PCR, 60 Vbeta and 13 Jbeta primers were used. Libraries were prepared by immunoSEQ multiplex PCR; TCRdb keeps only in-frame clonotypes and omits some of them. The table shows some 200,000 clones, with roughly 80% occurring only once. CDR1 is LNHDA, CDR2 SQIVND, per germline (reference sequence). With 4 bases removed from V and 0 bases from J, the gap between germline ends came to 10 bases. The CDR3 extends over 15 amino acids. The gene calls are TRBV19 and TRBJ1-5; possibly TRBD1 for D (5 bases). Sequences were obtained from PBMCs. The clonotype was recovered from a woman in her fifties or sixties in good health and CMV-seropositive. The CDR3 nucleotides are TGTGCCAGTAGTAGCCAGGGCAATAGCAATCAGCCCCAGCATTTT. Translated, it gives CASSSQGNSNQPQHF.